This T cell receptor (beta chain) was sequenced for a study of blood T cell repertoires in COVID-19. Background on the study: In each case, the material was cDNA or gDNA derived from T cells, B-cell-depleted T cells, or PBMCs.

Methods used by the authors: Amplification of reference gene primers was used by the study to estimate nucleated cell counts. Method: immunoSEQ multiplex PCR; TCRdb's copy keeps in-frame clones and lacks some. V and J calls and clone size are as listed in that table; D and trimming were resolved from the DNA. In the table there are 300,000 to 400,000 clones, roughly 85% of which are singletons. The cohort comprised adults aged roughly 18 to 95 years residing in approximately 25 US areas. Each exposed participant met a COVID-19 case in the 2 weeks preceding study entry. V lost 11 bases and J 7 bases, leaving 12 bases between the germline ends. CDR1 is ENHRY, CDR2 SYGVKD, per germline. This CDR3 is 10 amino acids long.

This receptor was identified in a young woman who had been exposed to COVID-19. What was sequenced was PBMCs or T cells enriched from blood (not recorded which). This rearrangement joins TRBV10-3 to TRBJ2-7; D perhaps matches TRBD2 (6 bases). The CDR3 DNA follows: TGTGCCGATAAAGCGGGTGAGCAGTACTTC. Translated: CADKAGEQYF.